This T cell receptor (beta chain) was captured in a study of T cell responses to AZD1222 COVID-19 vaccine. As concerns this clone: Its antigen is unidentified.

This CDR3 spans 15 amino acids. V shed 0 bases and J shed 8 bases, with 16 bases lying between them. Germline V gene lookup returns CDR1 MGHRA and CDR2 YSYEKL. Study outcomes and limitations: The donor group comprised mostly white British people and more females; the analysis possibly underestimated clonal diversity.

The data were produced by immunoSEQ multiplex PCR, yet TCRdb's version contains in-frame clones alone and is incomplete. The sample lists about 130,000 clones, roughly 87% occurring once. Sequencing used peripheral blood, obtained 28 days after the second AZD1222 dose. This chain joins TRBV4-1 and TRBJ1-2; a weak D match, TRBD1 (6 bases). This TCR came from an adult who received the AZD1222 COVID-19 vaccine. CDR3 nucleotides: TGCGCCAGCAGCCAAGATTCGCTGGGGGGCCGGGGCTACACCTTC. Translating gives CASSQDSLGGRGYTF.